This T cell receptor beta chain is from a study of blood T cells in healthy people across ages. This clonotype turned up a few times. Its antigen remains unidentified. The junction had 8 bases not matched to a gene; V was cut back by 0 bases and J by 8 bases. The CDR3 has 16 residues. Germline V lookup: CDR1 MGHRA, CDR2 YSYEKL. Then a second PCR, running roughly 7 to 11 cycles, was carried out with a sample-barcoded 5' primer and a J-beta primer mix. Each cDNA was tagged by a template-switch adaptor containing 12 random nucleotides. Paired-end reads containing CDR3 totaled no fewer than 2.5 million for each sample. TCRdb analysed the 5' RACE reads with MiXCR anew, one entry per CDR3 protein. The table records roughly 1,500,000 distinct CDR3 sequences, 42% of them present only once. Study-wide points: Among long-lived donors, naive CD4+ cells were more numerous and diversity higher than in aged donors.

Caucasian, healthy and from Russia, the donors were aged between about 6 and 100. Sequenced sample: blood. The receptor comes from a young woman in good health. The chain uses TRBV4-1 and TRBJ1-4, with 8 bases lining up with TRBD1. The CDR3, as DNA: TGCGCCAGCAGCCAAGATCCTAGGACAGGGCACGAAAAACTGTTTTTT. It encodes CASSQDPRTGHEKLFF.